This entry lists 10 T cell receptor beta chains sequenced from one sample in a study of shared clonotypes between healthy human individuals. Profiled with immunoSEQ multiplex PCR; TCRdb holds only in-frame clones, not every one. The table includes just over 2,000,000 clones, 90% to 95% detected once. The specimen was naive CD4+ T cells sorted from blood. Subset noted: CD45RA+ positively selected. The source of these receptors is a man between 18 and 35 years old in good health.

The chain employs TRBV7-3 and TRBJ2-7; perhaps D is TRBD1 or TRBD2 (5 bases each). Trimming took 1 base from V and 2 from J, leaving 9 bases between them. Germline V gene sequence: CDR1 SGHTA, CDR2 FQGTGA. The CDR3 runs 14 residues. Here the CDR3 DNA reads TGTGCCAGCAGCTTAAAAGGGACGGCCTACGAGCAGTACTTC. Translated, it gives CASSLKGTAYEQYF.

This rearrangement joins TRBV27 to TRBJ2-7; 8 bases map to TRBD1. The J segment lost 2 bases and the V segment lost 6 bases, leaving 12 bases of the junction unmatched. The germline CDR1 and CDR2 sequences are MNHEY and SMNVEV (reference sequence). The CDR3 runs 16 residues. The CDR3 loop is CASSPDRGTRAYEQYF. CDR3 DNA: TGTGCCAGCAGCCCTGACAGGGGAACGAGGGCCTACGAGCAGTACTTC.

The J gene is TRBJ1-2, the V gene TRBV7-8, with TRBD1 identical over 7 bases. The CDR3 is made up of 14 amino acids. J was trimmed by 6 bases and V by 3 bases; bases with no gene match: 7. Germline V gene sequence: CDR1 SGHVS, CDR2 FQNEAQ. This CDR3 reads CASSFRDSLDGYTF. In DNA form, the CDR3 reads TGTGCCAGCAGCTTCCGGGACAGCCTTGATGGCTACACCTTC.

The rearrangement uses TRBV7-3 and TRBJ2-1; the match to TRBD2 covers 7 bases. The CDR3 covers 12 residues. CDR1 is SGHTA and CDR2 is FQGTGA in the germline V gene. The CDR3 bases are TGTGCTTCCGCGGGGGATCTCAATGAGCAGTTCTTC. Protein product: CASAGDLNEQFF.

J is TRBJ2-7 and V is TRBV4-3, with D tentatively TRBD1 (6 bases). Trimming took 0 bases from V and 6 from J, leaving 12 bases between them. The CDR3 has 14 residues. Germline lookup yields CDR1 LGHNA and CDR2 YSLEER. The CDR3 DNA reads TGCGCCAGCAGCCAAGATGCACAGGGACCCGAGCAGTACTTC. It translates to CASSQDAQGPEQYF.

The CDR3 sequence: CASSQDWAANSNYGYTF. The CDR3 nucleotides read TGCGCCAGCAGCCAAGATTGGGCAGCAAACTCTAACTATGGCTACACCTTC. This chain uses TRBV4-1 with TRBJ1-2; no reliable D call. V lost 0 bases to trimming and J lost 0 bases, with 14 bases between them. The CDR3 extends over 17 amino acids. The germline gives CDR1 MGHRA, CDR2 YSYEKL.

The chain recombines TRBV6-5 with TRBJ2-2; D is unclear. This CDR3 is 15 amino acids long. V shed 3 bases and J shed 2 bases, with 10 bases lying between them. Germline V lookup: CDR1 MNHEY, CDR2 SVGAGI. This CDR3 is CASSYSIRNTGELFF. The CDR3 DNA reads TGTGCCAGCAGTTATAGTATCCGCAACACCGGGGAGCTGTTTTTT.

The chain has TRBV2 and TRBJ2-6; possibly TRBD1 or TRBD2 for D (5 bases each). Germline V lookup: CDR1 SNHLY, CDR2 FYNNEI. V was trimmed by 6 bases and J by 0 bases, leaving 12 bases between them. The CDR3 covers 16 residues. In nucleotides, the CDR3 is TGTGCCAGCAGCGCAGGGACGTCCTCTGGGGCCAACGTCCTGACTTTC. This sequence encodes CASSAGTSSGANVLTF.

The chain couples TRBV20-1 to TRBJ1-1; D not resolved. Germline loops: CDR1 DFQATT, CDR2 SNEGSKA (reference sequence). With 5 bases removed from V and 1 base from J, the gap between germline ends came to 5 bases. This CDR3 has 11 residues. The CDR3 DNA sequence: TGCAGTGCTGTCGAGAACACTGAAGCTTTCTTT. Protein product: CSAVENTEAFF.

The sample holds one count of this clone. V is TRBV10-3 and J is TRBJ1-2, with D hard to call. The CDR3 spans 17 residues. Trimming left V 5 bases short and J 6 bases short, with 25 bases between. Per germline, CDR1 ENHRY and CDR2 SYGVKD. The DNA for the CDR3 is TGTGCCATCAGTCCGGCCCTTGACCCTTCTCTCGCGAATGGCTACACCTTC. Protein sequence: CAISPALDPSLANGYTF.